Listed below are T cell receptor beta chains from one sample, sequenced in a study of beta chain features in type 1 diabetes. Clones were sequenced by immunoSEQ multiplex PCR, and TCRdb holds only the in-frame ones, with some missing. This sample has some 19,000 clones, with around 46% found just once. Sequencing used stem cell memory CD4+ T cells from blood. Receptors originate from a man between 18 and 35 years old in good health. Both conserved end residues are part of each CDR3. D genes are given only for firm matches. Size is omitted from some rows. Given values are once, few, many or a class for expanded clones.

TRBJ1-1 TRBV30 . . CAWGQMNTEAFF TGTGCCTGGGGACAGATGAACACTGAAGCTTTCTTT
TRBJ1-1 TRBV7-2 few TRBD1 CASVPGQGRAEAFF TGTGCCAGCGTTCCGGGACAGGGAAGAGCTGAAGCTTTCTTT
TRBJ2-5 TRBV7-6 . TRBD1 CASSLSLDRGRQETQYF TGTGCCAGCAGCTTATCCCTGGACAGGGGAAGGCAAGAGACCCAGTACTTC
TRBJ2-7 TRBV6-6 . . CASSPRLGTYEQYF TGTGCCAGCAGTCCTCGACTCGGTACCTACGAGCAGTACTTC
TRBJ2-7 TRBV15 . TRBD1 CATSRDIAQGARRYEQYF TGTGCCACCAGCAGAGATATCGCCCAGGGGGCGAGGAGATACGAGCAGTACTTC
TRBJ2-7 TRBV29-1 . . CSVDGQGGDEQYF TGCAGCGTTGATGGCCAGGGCGGTGACGAGCAGTACTTC
TRBJ2-7 TRBV30 few . CAWSGVPRSYEQYF TGTGCCTGGAGTGGAGTTCCCAGGTCCTACGAGCAGTACTTC
TRBJ1-1 TRBV28 few TRBD1 CASRGQYTEAFF TGTGCCAGCAGGGGACAGTACACTGAAGCTTTCTTT
TRBJ1-2 TRBV11-2 . . CASSSIGDYGYTF TGTGCCAGCAGTAGCATCGGCGACTATGGCTACACCTTC
TRBJ2-1 TRBV19 . . CASSIGGSASAQFF TGTGCCAGTAGTATAGGCGGTTCGGCTTCGGCGCAGTTCTTC
TRBJ2-7 TRBV16 . . CASSRGQTYEQYF TGTGCCAGCAGCCGCGGACAAACCTACGAGCAGTACTTC
TRBJ2-7 TRBV7-3 . TRBD1 CASSFGGQAEQYF TGTGCCAGCAGCTTTGGAGGACAGGCCGAGCAGTACTTC
TRBJ2-1 TRBV7-9 . TRBD2 CASSLTTGGRGTYNEQFF TGTGCCAGCAGCTTAACAACCGGCGGGAGGGGCACCTACAATGAGCAGTTCTTC
TRBJ2-2 TRBV5-1 once . CASSALGTGELFF TGCGCCAGCAGCGCTCTAGGAACCGGGGAGCTGTTTTTT
TRBJ2-1 TRBV7-3 . . CASSFRGTSGQVQFF TGTGCCAGCAGCTTTAGAGGGACTAGTGGACAGGTGCAGTTCTTC
TRBJ2-5 TRBV2 . TRBD1 CASSPDRGGETQYF TGTGCCAGCAGTCCAGACAGGGGGGGGGAGACCCAGTACTTC
TRBJ2-5 TRBV25-1 few . CASRYRDQSETQYF TGTGCCAGCAGGTACCGGGATCAGTCGGAGACCCAGTACTTC
TRBJ1-5 TRBV5-4 . . CASSLFPGYSNQPQHF TGTGCCAGCAGCTTGTTTCCAGGATATAGCAATCAGCCCCAGCATTTT
TRBJ2-2 TRBV15 . . CATSRGRGGELFF TGTGCCACCAGCAGAGGAAGGGGAGGGGAGCTGTTTTTT
TRBJ1-6 TRBV6-6 . . CASSARSTYNSPLHF TGTGCCAGCAGTGCCAGGTCCACCTATAATTCACCCCTCCACTTT
TRBJ1-2 TRBV29-1 few . CSVVGSNYGYTF TGCAGCGTTGTTGGCTCTAACTATGGCTACACCTTC
TRBJ2-1 TRBV7-2 . TRBD2 CASSRRGGQYAYNEQFF TGTGCCAGCAGCCGGCGGGGGGGGCAGTACGCCTACAATGAGCAGTTCTTC
TRBJ1-1 TRBV5-1 . . CASRRDNPNTEAFF TGCGCCAGCAGACGGGACAACCCGAACACTGAAGCTTTCTTT
TRBJ1-4 TRBV14 . TRBD1 CASSQTGSGDEKLFF TGTGCCAGCAGCCAGACAGGGTCCGGGGATGAAAAACTGTTTTTT
TRBJ2-1 TRBV28 few TRBD2 CASSFIAGGSNEQFF TGTGCCAGCAGTTTTATCGCGGGAGGCTCAAATGAGCAGTTCTTC
TRBJ2-7 TRBV7-2 . . CASSRYSYEQYF TGTGCCAGCAGCCGTTACAGCTACGAGCAGTACTTC
TRBJ1-6 TRBV5-1 . TRBD1 CASSLAGQGNSPLHF TGCGCCAGCAGCTTGGCGGGACAGGGGAATTCACCCCTCCACTTT